Each of the 27 T cell receptor beta chains below was sequenced from the same sample in a study of T-cell memory formation after mild COVID-19. TCRdb processed the 5' RACE reads anew with MiXCR; each CDR3 protein has one entry. Among 350,000 to 500,000 distinct CDR3 sequences listed, about 20% were seen once. Sequences were obtained from PBMCs or a T cell subset sorted from them (not recorded which). Receptors were obtained from a man between 18 and 35 years old who had mild COVID-19 (a few samples of this study predate the infection). Cell type and time point are not known.

This clonotype came up many times. The chain employs TRBV5-4 and TRBJ2-3, with D unclear. Trimming cost V 7 bases and J 3 bases, with 12 bases left between them. Germline V CDR1 and CDR2: SGHNT, YYREEE (reference sequence). The CDR3 length is 13 residues. CDR3 region: CASRSTRTDTQYF. For the CDR3, the DNA is TGTGCCAGCCGCTCCACAAGAACAGATACGCAGTATTTT.

This clonotype was detected only a few times. J is TRBJ2-3 and V is TRBV7-2; TRBD2 matches at 8 bases. With V trimmed by 4 bases and J by 7 bases, 1 base remained unmatched. This CDR3 spans 12 amino acids. The germline V gene encodes CDR1 SGHTA and CDR2 FQGNSA. The CDR3 loop reads CASSSSGHTQYF. The CDR3 nucleotides are TGTGCCAGCAGCTCTAGCGGGCATACGCAGTATTTT.

Concerning this clonotype itself: One end of the junction varies from germline; a read error may be responsible. The V call is TRBV12-3 or TRBV12-4, the J call TRBJ2-5; D possibly matches TRBD1 or TRBD2 (5 bases each). The CDR3 runs to 13 residues. The CDR3 DNA sequence: TGTGCCACCAGTATCCCTGGGGGAGAGACCCAGTACTTC. Translation: CATSIPGGETQYF.

The chain uses TRBV20-1 and TRBJ2-7; D is possibly TRBD1 (6 bases). Germline loops: CDR1 DFQATT, CDR2 SNEGSKA (reference sequence). This CDR3 is 14 amino acids long. Trimming took off 2 bases at V and 2 bases at J, with 13 bases between the two ends. CDR3 residues: CSARPNTGPYEQYF. DNA of the CDR3: TGCAGTGCTAGACCCAACACAGGGCCCTACGAGCAGTACTTC.

This clonotype occurred many times. The V call is TRBV4-3, the J call TRBJ1-2; 7 bases map to TRBD1. The junction had 6 bases not matched to a gene; V was cut back by 0 bases and J by 8 bases. Per the germline V gene, CDR1 is LGHNA and CDR2 is YSLEER. The CDR3 covers 14 residues. The CDR3 DNA sequence: TGCGCCAGCAGCCAAGATGAGGGGGCGCGGGGCTACACCTTC. This encodes CASSQDEGARGYTF.

This clonotype was detected a few times. V gene TRBV5-1 combines with J gene TRBJ2-6; TRBD1 matches at 7 bases. Trimming removed 4 bases from V and 0 bases from J; junction bases left unmatched: 4. This CDR3 is 16 amino acids long. CDR1 SGHRS and CDR2 YFSETQ come from the germline V gene. The CDR3 loop reads CASSTGQTSGANVLTF. CDR3 DNA: TGCGCCAGCAGCACGGGACAGACCTCTGGGGCCAACGTCCTGACTTTC.

The chain carries TRBV6-2 or TRBV6-3 and TRBJ1-1; D call uncertain. Germline V lookup: CDR1 MNHEY, CDR2 SVGEGT. There are 13 residues in the CDR3. Trimming took 7 bases from V and 1 from J, leaving 10 bases between them. The CDR3 DNA reads TGTGCCAGCACCGACACCTCGAACACTGAAGCTTTCTTT. This gives the protein CASTDTSNTEAFF.

This clonotype was seen more than once but under ten times. The V and J genes are TRBV6-4 and TRBJ1-2; no reliable D call. The CDR3 covers 14 residues. Germline CDR1 and CDR2: MRHNA and SNTAGT. V was shortened by 7 bases and J by 7 bases, with 19 bases between the two germline ends. Here the CDR3 reads CASTSGSWLGGYTF. The CDR3 coding sequence is TGTGCCAGCACGTCCGGGTCGTGGTTAGGTGGCTACACCTTC.

This chain uses TRBV10-3 with TRBJ2-5; D is ambiguous. CDR1 and CDR2 (germline): ENHRY, SYGVKD. The CDR3 totals 14 residues. The V and J ends lost 10 bases and 6 bases respectively, with 21 bases between them. CDR3 sequence reads: CATRATPGSQTQYF. As DNA, the CDR3 is TGTGCCACCCGGGCCACGCCGGGCTCACAGACCCAGTACTTC.

The rearrangement links TRBV20-1 to TRBJ1-6; 9 bases fit TRBD1. The CDR3 contains 14 residues. Germline lookup yields CDR1 DFQATT and CDR2 SNEGSKA (reference sequence). The V gene end was trimmed by 6 bases and the J gene end by 10 bases; junction bases not matched to a gene: 10. The CDR3 reads CSAQPGTGRSPLHF. CDR3 nucleotides: TGCAGTGCACAGCCCGGGACAGGGCGATCACCCCTCCACTTT.

The table lists this clonotype with a few counts. The J gene is TRBJ1-2, the V gene TRBV19, with TRBD1 identical over 7 bases. The J segment lost 8 bases and the V segment lost 5 bases, leaving 8 bases of the junction unmatched. CDR3 length: 13 amino acids. CDR1 and CDR2 from the germline V gene are LNHDA and SQIVND (reference sequence). This chain's CDR3 is CASSLSRQGGYTF. The DNA of the CDR3 is TGTGCCAGTAGTCTCTCCCGACAGGGCGGCTACACCTTC.

This clonotype was found a few times. The V and J genes are TRBV4-1 and TRBJ1-2; weak D call: TRBD1 (5 bases). The V gene's germline CDR1 is MGHRA and CDR2 YSYEKL. This CDR3 has 13 residues. V was cut by 7 bases and J by 8 bases, with 17 bases left in between. The CDR3 sequence: CASKGGGSEGYTF. The CDR3 DNA reads TGCGCCAGCAAAGGTGGGGGGTCGGAGGGCTACACCTTC.

The table lists this clonotype with a count of one. V is TRBV20-1 and J is TRBJ2-5; 11 bases align to TRBD2. V lost 6 bases and J lost 4; bases outside the gene matches: 4. From germline, CDR1 is DFQATT and CDR2 SNEGSKA (reference sequence). The CDR3 has 13 residues. CDR3 loop: CSATLAGGETQYF. In DNA form, the CDR3 reads TGCAGTGCCACCCTAGCGGGGGGAGAGACCCAGTACTTC.

This rearrangement joins TRBV4-3 to TRBJ2-7, with 7 positions matching TRBD1. Germline trimming cut 5 bases from V and 2 bases from J; bases unmatched to any gene: 6. Germline V gives CDR1 LGHNA, CDR2 YSLEER. The CDR3 runs 14 residues. CDR3 nucleotides: TGCGCCAGCAGCGTAGACAGGGCCGCCTACGAGCAGTACTTC. Its translation is CASSVDRAAYEQYF.

This clonotype showed up just a few times. The chain couples TRBV15 to TRBJ1-1; D is unresolved. The V gene's germline CDR1 is LNHNV and CDR2 YYDKDF (reference sequence). There are 14 residues in the CDR3. V dropped 5 bases and J dropped 2 bases, with 12 bases sitting between them. CDR3 in amino acids: CATSPRGRNTEAFF. CDR3 sequence (DNA): TGTGCCACCAGCCCAAGAGGGAGAAACACTGAAGCTTTCTTT.

This clonotype appeared many times. The chain has TRBV7-2 and TRBJ2-1; 7 bases fit TRBD1. The CDR3 length is 15 residues. Unmatched junction bases numbered 12, after V lost 6 bases and J lost 7 bases. Germline V gene lookup returns CDR1 SGHTA and CDR2 FQGNSA. The CDR3 spells CASRKGGQGMNEQFF. CDR3 bases: TGTGCCAGCAGGAAAGGGGGCCAGGGGATGAATGAGCAGTTCTTC.

This clonotype appeared a few times. The J gene is TRBJ1-2, the V gene TRBV30; 8 nucleotides match TRBD1. CDR1 is GTSNPN and CDR2 is SVGIG in the germline V gene (reference sequence). V shed 2 bases and J 7 bases; nucleotides not matched to a gene: 3. CDR3 size: 12 residues. The CDR3 reads CAWSRTGGGYTF. CDR3 nucleotides: TGTGCCTGGAGTAGAACAGGGGGTGGCTACACCTTC.

This clonotype showed up just a few times. This chain joins TRBV5-1 and TRBJ2-3; D is perhaps TRBD1 or TRBD2 (5 bases each). This CDR3 spans 15 amino acids. Per germline, CDR1 SGHRS and CDR2 YFSETQ. The V gene lost 3 bases and the J gene lost 0 bases, with 11 bases spanning the gap. CDR3: CASSYGGVSTDTQYF. CDR3 sequence (DNA): TGCGCCAGCAGCTATGGGGGAGTTAGCACAGATACGCAGTATTTT.

V is TRBV4-2 and J is TRBJ1-1; TRBD1 matches at 7 bases. Germline lookup yields CDR1 LGHNA and CDR2 YNFKEQ. The CDR3 loop spans 16 amino acids. The V gene end was trimmed by 5 bases and the J gene end by 4 bases; junction bases not matched to a gene: 13. CDR3 in amino acids: CASSEQGRGLSTEAFF. CDR3 nucleotides: TGTGCCAGCAGCGAACAGGGGCGTGGGTTAAGCACTGAAGCTTTCTTT.

The sample holds a few counts of this clonotype. The chain combines TRBV18 with TRBJ1-1; 10 positions agree with TRBD1. This CDR3 is built from 14 residues. The V segment lost 3 bases and the J segment 5 bases; nucleotides outside the gene matches: 3. Germline V gene sequence: CDR1 KGHSH, CDR2 LQKENI. The CDR3 bases are TGTGCCAGCTCACCGGACAGGGGGGGGACTGAAGCTTTCTTT. It translates to CASSPDRGGTEAFF.

The V call is TRBV5-1, the J call TRBJ1-1; perhaps TRBD1 as D (5 bases). V was cut by 7 bases and J by 1 base, with 17 bases left in between. This CDR3 has 15 residues. Germline CDR1 is SGHRS and CDR2 is YFSETQ. The CDR3, as DNA: TGCGCCAGCCGTCGCTGGGGGACGCAGAACACTGAAGCTTTCTTT. Translated, it gives CASRRWGTQNTEAFF.

The J gene is TRBJ1-1, the V gene TRBV5-1; tentatively, D is TRBD1 (6 bases). The V gene lost 5 bases and the J gene lost 1 base, with 9 bases spanning the gap. This CDR3 has 13 amino acids. CDR1 is SGHRS and CDR2 is YFSETQ in the germline V gene. This chain's CDR3 is CASRIQGNTEAFF. CDR3 coding DNA: TGCGCCAGCAGAATACAGGGGAACACTGAAGCTTTCTTT.

The J gene is TRBJ1-5, the V gene TRBV4-1, with 8 nucleotides matching TRBD1. CDR3 size: 19 residues. Germline V gene data show CDR1 as MGHRA and CDR2 as YSYEKL. V dropped 3 bases and J dropped 0; count of bases not matched to a gene: 13. The CDR3 nucleotides read TGCGCCAGCAGCCACGGACAGGGTGGAGGGGGATATAGCAATCAGCCCCAGCATTTT. Translated, it gives CASSHGQGGGGYSNQPQHF.

The chain combines TRBV6-6 with TRBJ2-1; 7 bases fit TRBD2. The CDR3 is made up of 15 amino acids. V shed 4 bases, J shed 9 bases, and the junction held 12 bases outside the gene matches. Germline loops: CDR1 MNHNY, CDR2 SVGAGI (reference sequence). The chain's CDR3 is CASSLRGDSLSEQFF. The CDR3 coding sequence is TGTGCCAGCAGTTTACGGGGGGATTCACTAAGTGAGCAGTTCTTC.

This clonotype was picked up many times. V usage is TRBV29-1 and J usage is TRBJ2-7; D not resolved. Trimming took 5 bases from V and 0 from J, leaving 14 bases between them. The CDR3 extends over 14 amino acids. The germline V gene has CDR1 SQVTM and CDR2 ANQGSEA. CDR3 coding DNA: TGCAGCGTTTTCCTAGACTCAAGCTCCTACGAGCAGTACTTC. This gives the protein CSVFLDSSSYEQYF.

The V call is TRBV7-8, the J call TRBJ1-5; D gene unclear. CDR1 SGHVS and CDR2 FQNEAQ come from the germline V gene. V lost 7 bases, J lost 7 bases, and 14 bases lay in between. CDR3 length: 13 amino acids. CDR3 loop: CASTPIPWQPQHF. The CDR3 region has the DNA TGTGCCAGCACCCCCATCCCGTGGCAGCCCCAGCATTTT.

The chain is built from TRBV7-9 and TRBJ2-7; 9 bases match TRBD2. CDR3 length: 15 residues. Looked up from germline, CDR1 is SEHNR and CDR2 is FQNEAQ (reference sequence). Trimming took 5 bases from V and 5 from J; bases not matched to a gene: 10. CDR3: CASSTTGTSSHEQYF. The CDR3 DNA reads TGTGCCAGCAGCACCACCGGGACTAGCAGTCACGAGCAGTACTTC. The variable domain in full, completed from reference TRBV7-9 and TRBJ2-7, reads DTGVSQNPRHKITKRGQNVTFRCDPISEHNRLYWYRQTLGQGPEFLTYFQNEAQLEKSRLLSDRFSAERPKGSFSTLEIQRTEQGDSAMYLCASSTTGTSSHEQYFGPGTRLTVT.